A single sample gave rise to the 26 T cell receptor beta chains below, sequenced in a study of radiation and T cells in renal cell carcinoma. Sample time point: baseline pretreatment blood. The treatment is: 15 Gy SBRT to primary tumor, nephrectomy 4 weeks later. Sequencing used immunoSEQ multiplex PCR; TCRdb keeps in-frame clones, though not all of them. Of about 130,000 clones detected, approximately 90% appear once; the ten largest clones hold about 11%. Sequenced here: blood, sampled from a patient whose treatment included radiotherapy and nephrectomy. The receptors were gathered from a woman aged 50 to 65 with renal cell carcinoma.

The V and J genes are TRBV7-8 and TRBJ1-5; D unresolved. Germline V gene data show CDR1 as SGHVS and CDR2 as FQNEAQ. The CDR3 runs 15 residues. The ends were cut back, 0 bases at V and 0 bases at J, with 6 bases in the middle. This chain's CDR3 is CASSLAAGSNQPQHF. In DNA form, the CDR3 reads TGTGCCAGCAGCTTAGCGGCAGGTAGCAATCAGCCCCAGCATTTT.

This clone was seen once. The V and J genes are TRBV2 and TRBJ1-5, with D possibly being TRBD1 (6 bases). V was clipped by 3 bases and J by 0 bases, with 9 bases between them. CDR1 is SNHLY and CDR2 is FYNNEI in the germline V gene. The CDR3 is made up of 15 amino acids. The CDR3: CASSDGQYSNQPQHF. CDR3 DNA sequence: TGTGCCAGCAGTGACGGACAGTATAGCAATCAGCCCCAGCATTTT.

The chain has TRBV7-2 and TRBJ1-4; maybe TRBD1 (5 bases). The CDR3 covers 16 residues. Germline CDR1 SGHTA, CDR2 FQGNSA. Trimming stripped 1 base from V and 7 bases from J, with 16 bases between. The CDR3 DNA follows: TGTGCCAGCAGCTTAGGATCTCGTGGGGCTAGTGAAAAACTGTTTTTT. Translating it yields CASSLGSRGASEKLFF.

The J gene is TRBJ2-3, the V gene TRBV5-1; D is possibly TRBD1 (5 bases). The V end was cut by 2 bases, the J end by 0 bases, with 10 bases between. Germline V gene lookup returns CDR1 SGHRS and CDR2 YFSETQ. This CDR3 region has 15 residues. The CDR3 DNA follows: TGCGCCAGCAGCTTTTCAGGGTATAGCACAGATACGCAGTATTTT. This codes for CASSFSGYSTDTQYF.

The chain carries TRBV7-8 and TRBJ2-3; D not resolved. V lost 4 bases to trimming and J lost 4 bases, with 12 bases between them. The CDR3 is 14 amino acids. CDR1 and CDR2 (germline): SGHVS, FQNEAQ. CDR3 DNA: TGTGCCAGCAGCTCCCCGTCCCGGGCAGATACGCAGTATTTT. Residues: CASSSPSRADTQYF.

The chain employs TRBV7-9 and TRBJ1-2; the match to TRBD1 covers 8 bases. Germline lookup yields CDR1 SEHNR and CDR2 FQNEAQ (reference sequence). V shed 6 bases, J shed 6 bases, and the junction held 9 bases outside the gene matches. This CDR3 has 14 residues. The CDR3 coding sequence is TGTGCCAGCAGACACTCAGGGGGCGCAGATGGCTACACCTTC. This codes for CASRHSGGADGYTF.

The chain recombines TRBV6-5 with TRBJ2-7, with a possible D match to TRBD1 (6 bases). This CDR3 has 15 amino acids. V shed 6 bases and J shed 0 bases, with 15 bases lying between them. Germline values: CDR1 MNHEY, CDR2 SVGAGI. The CDR3 DNA reads as TGTGCCAGCAGCAACGGACAGTCCCCCTCCTACGAGCAGTACTTC. Translating it yields CASSNGQSPSYEQYF.

V and J are TRBV6-1 and TRBJ2-7; 7 bases map to TRBD1. With 1 base clipped from V and 5 bases from J, the junction kept 8 bases outside the gene matches. In germline, CDR1 is MNHNS, CDR2 SASEGT. This CDR3 is 15 amino acids long. The CDR3 sequence: CASSEDRGRGHEQYF. The CDR3 coding sequence is TGTGCCAGCAGTGAAGACAGGGGTCGCGGGCACGAGCAGTACTTC.

The V and J genes are TRBV7-8 and TRBJ1-5, with D maybe TRBD1 (6 bases). V dropped 5 bases and J dropped 5 bases, with 22 bases sitting between them. Per the germline V gene, CDR1 is SGHVS and CDR2 is FQNEAQ. The CDR3 sequence is 17 residues long. CDR3: CASSAALVRTEDQPQHF. CDR3 DNA: TGTGCCAGCAGCGCCGCGTTGGTCAGGACAGAAGATCAGCCCCAGCATTTT.

The CDR3: CASSPRPDKWGTDTQYF. The CDR3 coding sequence is TGTGCCAGCAGTCCGCGGCCGGACAAATGGGGCACAGATACGCAGTATTTT. V and J are TRBV2 and TRBJ2-3; tentatively, D is TRBD1 (5 bases). This CDR3 has 17 residues. The germline V and J ends were trimmed by 5 bases and 1 base, with 19 bases remaining between them. The germline V gene encodes CDR1 SNHLY and CDR2 FYNNEI.

This clone was detected only a few times. Additional DNA sequences in this sample encode the identical CDR3. The genes are TRBV10-3 and TRBJ1-3, with D hard to call. Germline V gives CDR1 ENHRY, CDR2 SYGVKD. The CDR3 extends over 13 amino acids. Trimming took 6 bases from V and 1 from J, leaving 7 bases between them. The CDR3 is CAIRPPSGNTIYF. DNA of the CDR3: TGTGCCATCAGGCCACCTTCTGGAAACACCATATATTTT.

This rearrangement joins TRBV11-2 to TRBJ1-1; no clear D. The CDR3 contains 15 residues. Germline V gene sequence: CDR1 SGHAT, CDR2 FQNNGV. Trimming took off 4 bases at V and 1 base at J, with 13 bases between the two ends. DNA of the CDR3: TGTGCCAGCAGCTCGGTCGGTAGGGCGAACACTGAAGCTTTCTTT. Protein sequence: CASSSVGRANTEAFF.

The chain employs TRBV4-1 and TRBJ1-5; TRBD1 aligns across 10 bases. This CDR3 has 15 residues. The germline gives CDR1 MGHRA, CDR2 YSYEKL. The ends lost 4 bases at V and 6 bases at J; junction bases unmatched: 6. The chain's CDR3 is CASSPAGQGLQPQHF. Here the CDR3 DNA reads TGCGCCAGCAGCCCCGCGGGACAGGGGCTTCAGCCCCAGCATTTT.

The chain carries TRBV12-5 and TRBJ1-3, with D maybe TRBD1 (6 bases). Trimming removed 5 bases from V and 2 bases from J, with 16 bases in between. This CDR3 has 16 residues. Per the germline V gene, CDR1 is LGHNT and CDR2 is FRNRAP. CDR3 residues: CASGQRQGLTGNTIYF. The CDR3 nucleotides are TGTGCTAGTGGTCAACGTCAGGGGCTGACTGGAAACACCATATATTTT.

The chain uses TRBV30 and TRBJ2-7; D uncertain. The CDR3 is made up of 15 amino acids. Per germline, CDR1 GTSNPN and CDR2 SVGIG (reference sequence). Trimming cost V 1 base and J 5 bases, with 18 bases left between them. The DNA for the CDR3 is TGTGCCTGGAGTGCCCGCGATAATTATTTGGACGAGCAGTACTTC. This gives the protein CAWSARDNYLDEQYF.

For the CDR3, the DNA is TGTGCCAGCAGCGTAGCCGGGGTTGACAATGGCTACACCTTC. The encoded protein is CASSVAGVDNGYTF. The chain employs TRBV9 and TRBJ1-2, with D uncertain. CDR3 length equals 14 residues. Trimming removed 0 bases from V and 6 bases from J, with 12 bases in between. Germline CDR1 is SGDLS and CDR2 is YYNGEE.

With respect to this clone: Other DNA sequences in this specimen translate into the identical CDR3. The V call is TRBV18, the J call TRBJ1-1; D gene unclear. The CDR3 has 12 residues. The V gene lost 2 bases and the J gene lost 5 bases, with 6 bases spanning the gap. Germline V gene data show CDR1 as KGHSH and CDR2 as LQKENI. CDR3 loop: CASSPLGTEAFF. The DNA of the CDR3 is TGTGCCAGCTCACCATTGGGTACTGAAGCTTTCTTT.

This chain joins TRBV7-2 and TRBJ1-5; D gene uncertain. Trimming removed 2 bases at V and 1 base at J, with 6 bases between. The CDR3 spans 14 residues. From germline, CDR1 is SGHTA and CDR2 FQGNSA. Here the CDR3 DNA reads TGTGCCAGCAGCTTATCGCCAAGCAATCAGCCCCAGCATTTT. As protein: CASSLSPSNQPQHF.

The chain combines TRBV6-6 with TRBJ1-3; possibly TRBD1 for D (5 bases). Trimming shortened V by 4 bases and J by 0 bases, and 7 bases separated the two germline ends. The germline CDR1 and CDR2 sequences are MNHNY and SVGAGI (reference sequence). The CDR3 is 14 amino acids. CDR3 residues: CASSWTSSGNTIYF. DNA of the CDR3: TGTGCCAGCAGTTGGACATCCTCTGGAAACACCATATATTTT.

The DNA for the CDR3 is TGTGCCAGCGGCGACGGAGTTTCTTCTGGAAACACCATATATTTT. Translating it yields CASGDGVSSGNTIYF. This sequence joins TRBV27 and TRBJ1-3; no clear D gene. In germline, CDR1 is MNHEY, CDR2 SMNVEV (reference sequence). The CDR3 extends over 15 amino acids. Trimming left V 8 bases short and J 1 base short, with 15 bases between.

The V gene is TRBV5-1, the J gene TRBJ1-2, with D perhaps TRBD1 (6 bases). The CDR3 covers 14 residues. The V and J ends lost 3 bases and 3 bases respectively, with 12 bases between them. Germline CDR1 and CDR2: SGHRS and YFSETQ. CDR3 DNA sequence: TGCGCCAGCAGCTCTAAACAGGGAGACTATGGCTACACCTTC. Its protein product is CASSSKQGDYGYTF.

In its sample, this clone was seen once. This rearrangement joins TRBV5-6 to TRBJ2-1, with D hard to call. The CDR3 sequence is 13 residues long. Trimming removed 2 bases at V and 5 bases at J, with 8 bases between. Germline values: CDR1 SGHDT, CDR2 YYEEEE. CDR3 DNA: TGTGCCAGCAGCTTACGACGGAACAATGAGCAGTTCTTC. Encoded protein: CASSLRRNNEQFF.

The chain carries TRBV7-9 and TRBJ1-1; D ambiguous. Germline V gene data show CDR1 as SEHNR and CDR2 as FQNEAQ (reference sequence). The CDR3 consists of 14 residues. V was cut by 3 bases and J by 1 base, with 9 bases left in between. The CDR3 loop reads CASSLETPNTEAFF. The CDR3 region has the DNA TGTGCCAGCAGCTTGGAGACGCCGAACACTGAAGCTTTCTTT.

The CDR3 DNA sequence: TGCGCCAGCAGCGTCGGGCCGAACACTGAAGCTTTCTTT. It translates to CASSVGPNTEAFF. The chain combines TRBV5-1 with TRBJ1-1; D gene unclear. The CDR3 is made up of 13 amino acids. V gave up 4 bases and J gave up 1 base, with 8 bases separating them. Germline values: CDR1 SGHRS, CDR2 YFSETQ.

This clone has more than one count but fewer than ten. The V call is TRBV28, the J call TRBJ1-4, with 7 bases matching TRBD1. The trim removed 2 bases at V and 7 bases at J, leaving 7 bases unmatched. The CDR3 length is 15 residues. Per germline, CDR1 MDHEN and CDR2 SYDVKM. CDR3 DNA sequence: TGTGCCAGCAGTTTACCACAGGGGCGCGTTGAAAAACTGTTTTTT. Protein product: CASSLPQGRVEKLFF. The full variable domain, with the rest looked up from reference TRBV28 and TRBJ1-4, is DVKVTQSSRYLVKRTGEKVFLECVQDMDHENMFWYRQDPGLGLRLIYFSYDVKMKEKGDIPEGYSVSREKKERFSLILESASTNQTSMYLCASSLPQGRVEKLFFGSGTQLSVL.

This clone was seen a handful of times. This chain links TRBV6-5 with TRBJ1-2; a possible D gene is TRBD1 (6 bases). Germline lookup yields CDR1 MNHEY and CDR2 SVGAGI. V lost 7 bases and J lost 7, with 22 bases in between. This CDR3 is built from 15 residues. CDR3 DNA: TGTGCCAGCACCCCGACAGGCGAGGCGGTGAGTGGCTACACCTTC. It translates to CASTPTGEAVSGYTF.